Below, 18 T cell receptor beta chains from the same sample are listed, as sequenced in a study of cytomegalovirus exposure and HLA in healthy donors. With 60 Vbeta and 13 Jbeta primers, the PCR was carried out. TCRdb keeps only in-frame clones here, not all; method: immunoSEQ multiplex PCR. Of around 200,000 clones in the sample, roughly 85% were seen once. Sequenced material: PBMCs. These receptors originate from a male donor in good health and CMV-seronegative.

This sequence joins TRBV19 and TRBJ2-6, with a possible D match to TRBD1 (6 bases). Germline CDR1 LNHDA, CDR2 SQIVND (reference sequence). Trimming stripped 3 bases from V and 12 bases from J, with 12 bases between. The CDR3 sequence is 13 residues long. The CDR3 DNA follows: TGTGCCAGTAGTATTGAAACAGGGATCGTCCTGACTTTC. It translates to CASSIETGIVLTF. The full variable domain, its missing parts supplied by reference TRBV19 and TRBJ2-6, is DGGITQSPKYLFRKEGQNVTLSCEQNLNHDAMYWYRQDPGQGLRLIYYSQIVNDFQKGDIAEGYSVSREKKESFPLTVTSAQKNPTAFYLCASSIETGIVLTFGAGSRLTVL.

This chain uses TRBV7-3 with TRBJ2-3, with 13 nucleotides matching TRBD2. Germline CDR1 is SGHTA and CDR2 is FQGTGA. This CDR3 region has 15 residues. J gave up 4 bases and V 2 bases, and 0 bases lay outside the gene matches. CDR3 amino acids: CASSLGLAGADTQYF. The DNA for the CDR3 is TGTGCCAGCAGCTTAGGACTAGCGGGAGCAGATACGCAGTATTTT.

The V gene is TRBV19, the J gene TRBJ1-5, with 8 bases lining up with TRBD1. J gave up 3 bases and V 4 bases, and 5 bases lay outside the gene matches. This CDR3 has 15 amino acids. Germline CDR1 reads LNHDA; CDR2 reads SQIVND (reference sequence). CDR3: CASSNPGGYNQPQHF. The CDR3 DNA reads TGTGCCAGTAGTAATCCAGGGGGCTACAATCAGCCCCAGCATTTT.

This clone has a handful of counts. The chain joins TRBV4-3 to TRBJ2-2; D gene unclear. Germline V gene lookup returns CDR1 LGHNA and CDR2 YSLEER. The V end lost 0 bases, the J end lost 5 bases, and 7 bases lay between the germline ends. The CDR3 totals 14 residues. In DNA, the CDR3 is TGCGCCAGCAGCCAAGACGTAATTACCGGGGAGCTGTTTTTT. This translates into CASSQDVITGELFF.

The genes are TRBV7-9 and TRBJ1-2; the match to TRBD1 covers 12 bases. CDR3 size: 17 residues. Trimming removed 5 bases from V and 5 bases from J; junction bases left unmatched: 12. The germline CDR1 and CDR2 sequences are SEHNR and FQNEAQ (reference sequence). Here the CDR3 reads CASSGIIPGQGAYGYTF. The CDR3 DNA reads as TGTGCCAGCAGCGGGATAATACCGGGACAGGGGGCGTATGGCTACACCTTC.

This clone was detected only a few times. This chain connects TRBV11-3 to TRBJ2-1; 9 bases fit TRBD1. J lost 9 bases, V lost 1 base, and 7 bases had no gene match. The germline V gene encodes CDR1 SGHNT and CDR2 YENEEA. The CDR3 runs 15 residues. This chain's CDR3 is CASSLAGQGLGEQFF. In nucleotides, the CDR3 is TGTGCCAGCAGCTTAGCGGGACAGGGACTCGGTGAGCAGTTCTTC.

The rearrangement uses TRBV29-1 and TRBJ1-2; D not certain. The V and J ends lost 7 bases and 7 bases respectively, with 19 bases between them. CDR1 and CDR2 from the germline V gene are SQVTM and ANQGSEA. The CDR3 runs 13 residues. This CDR3 is CSASSGVNAGYTF. The CDR3 bases are TGCAGCGCCTCCTCCGGGGTCAACGCTGGCTACACCTTC. The full variable domain, its missing parts supplied by reference TRBV29-1 and TRBJ1-2, is SAVISQKPSRDICQRGTSLTIQCQVDSQVTMMFWYRQQPGQSLTLIATANQGSEATYESGFVIDKFPISRPNLTFSTLTVSNMSPEDSSIYLCSASSGVNAGYTFGSGTRLTVV.

V and J are TRBV6-1 and TRBJ1-5; 9 nucleotides match TRBD1. The trim removed 4 bases at V and 7 bases at J, leaving 5 bases unmatched. This CDR3 is 14 amino acids long. CDR1 MNHNS and CDR2 SASEGT come from the germline V gene. The CDR3 nucleotides read TGTGCCAGCAGTGCGGGACAGGGTGGACAGCCCCAGCATTTT. This sequence encodes CASSAGQGGQPQHF.

This chain links TRBV11-2 with TRBJ2-2; D is undetermined. The CDR3 loop spans 14 amino acids. The V end lost 1 base, the J end lost 7 bases, and 10 bases lay between the germline ends. Per germline, CDR1 SGHAT and CDR2 FQNNGV. The CDR3 region has the DNA TGTGCCAGCAGCTTAGGGTGGAGTCACGGGGAGCTGTTTTTT. Amino acids: CASSLGWSHGELFF.

The gene calls are TRBV9 and TRBJ2-7; 7 bases map to TRBD1. Germline-derived CDR1 and CDR2 are SGDLS and YYNGEE. Trimming at V came to 4 bases and at J to 4 bases, leaving 17 bases not matched to a gene. The CDR3 is 17 amino acids. The CDR3 region is CASSPSRGGKSVYEQYF. The DNA for the CDR3 is TGTGCCAGCAGCCCTTCCAGAGGGGGCAAGTCCGTATACGAGCAGTACTTC.

V and J are TRBV29-1 and TRBJ2-7, with 7 positions matching TRBD1. With 6 bases clipped from V and 1 base from J, the junction kept 6 bases outside the gene matches. There are 13 residues in the CDR3. Germline V lookup: CDR1 SQVTM, CDR2 ANQGSEA. In DNA, the CDR3 is TGCAGCGTGACAGGGTCTCTATCCTACGAGCAGTACTTC. It codes for CSVTGSLSYEQYF.

This clone appeared once. This sequence joins TRBV29-1 and TRBJ2-1; 9 bases map to TRBD2. Per germline, CDR1 SQVTM and CDR2 ANQGSEA. CDR3 size: 14 residues. The V gene end was trimmed by 4 bases and the J gene end by 6 bases; junction bases not matched to a gene: 7. This chain's CDR3 is CSVVGGRAVNEQFF. CDR3 DNA sequence: TGCAGCGTTGTAGGCGGGAGGGCCGTCAATGAGCAGTTCTTC.

This clone was detected ten times or more. The chain combines TRBV27 with TRBJ1-3; a possible D gene is TRBD1 (5 bases). The CDR3 has 14 residues. Germline loops: CDR1 MNHEY, CDR2 SMNVEV (reference sequence). The V gene lost 6 bases and the J gene lost 3 bases, with 12 bases spanning the gap. The chain's CDR3 is CASSSRVNGNTIYF. CDR3 nucleotides: TGTGCCAGCAGCTCCAGGGTAAATGGAAACACCATATATTTT.

This chain uses TRBV6-4 with TRBJ1-3, with D tentatively TRBD1 (5 bases). Germline V gene sequence: CDR1 MRHNA, CDR2 SNTAGT. The CDR3 is 18 residues long. The V gene lost 4 bases and the J gene lost 1 base, with 20 bases spanning the gap. The DNA of the CDR3 is TGTGCCAGCAGTGTGTCGCCCCAGGGAAATCCTTCTGGAAACACCATATATTTT. It yields the protein CASSVSPQGNPSGNTIYF.

This rearrangement joins TRBV7-6 to TRBJ2-7, with 11 positions matching TRBD2. With 5 bases clipped from V and 0 bases from J, the junction kept 3 bases outside the gene matches. Germline V gene data show CDR1 as SGHVS and CDR2 as FNYEAQ. This CDR3 has 15 amino acids. For the CDR3, the DNA is TGTGCCAGCAGCATGGGACTAGCGGCCTCCTACGAGCAGTACTTC. Translation gives CASSMGLAASYEQYF.

The chain links TRBV5-1 to TRBJ2-6; 11 bases line up with TRBD2. The CDR3 has 19 amino acids. Looked up from germline, CDR1 is SGHRS and CDR2 is YFSETQ. The trim removed 3 bases at V and 2 bases at J, leaving 10 bases unmatched. In DNA, the CDR3 is TGCGCCAGCAGCTCCAGTAATACTAGCGGGGGTCCTGGGGCCAACGTCCTGACTTTC. Its protein is CASSSSNTSGGPGANVLTF.

The rearrangement joins TRBV27 to TRBJ2-1; 7 bases fit TRBD2. The J segment lost 7 bases and the V segment lost 7 bases, leaving 4 bases of the junction unmatched. The CDR3 sequence is 12 residues long. Germline assignment: CDR1 MNHEY and CDR2 SMNVEV (reference sequence). The CDR3 region has the DNA TGTGCCAGCACCAACGGGGGGAATGAGCAGTTCTTC. Amino acids: CASTNGGNEQFF.

This clone appeared once. This rearrangement joins TRBV19 to TRBJ2-7; 7 nucleotides match TRBD2. The CDR3 loop spans 14 amino acids. Germline CDR1 LNHDA, CDR2 SQIVND (reference sequence). Trimming cost V 7 bases and J 0 bases; bases outside gene matches: 6. CDR3 sequence (DNA): TGTGCCAGTACCGGGACTACCACCTCCTACGAGCAGTACTTC. Its protein is CASTGTTTSYEQYF.